A single sample gave rise to the 11 T cell receptor beta chains below, sequenced in a study of regulatory T cells in long-lasting Graves disease. The TCR beta library used iRepertoire HTBI primers with Arm-PCR amplification of CDR3. TCRdb processed the multiplex PCR reads anew with MiXCR; each CDR3 protein has one entry. In the table there are 500,000 to 800,000 distinct CDR3 sequences, 25% to 35% of which are singletons. The time point was: persistent/refractory GD, antithyroid drugs over 5 years with positive TRAb. The TCR library was made from RNA that had been extracted from PBMCs in TRIzol. The source material was peripheral blood mononuclear cells (PBMCs), sampled when the disease was refractory, from a patient treated with antithyroid drugs. Receptor source: a female donor with Graves disease.

The V call is TRBV11-1, the J call TRBJ2-3; 8 bases are shared with TRBD2. After removal of 1 base from V and 3 bases from J, the junction contained 12 bases not matched to a gene. The CDR3 consists of 18 residues. CDR1 SGHAT and CDR2 FQDESV come from the germline V gene (reference sequence). Here the CDR3 DNA reads TGTGCCAGCAGCTTAGGACGAGGAGCAGGACTAGCAACAGATACGCAGTATTTT. This encodes CASSLGRGAGLATDTQYF.

There are a few counts of this clonotype. The chain carries TRBV27 and TRBJ2-4; 9 bases map to TRBD1. Trimming took 5 bases from V and 8 from J; bases not matched to a gene: 7. This CDR3 is built from 14 residues. CDR1 is MNHEY and CDR2 is SMNVEV in the germline V gene (reference sequence). This CDR3 reads CASSPQGAKDIQYF. The CDR3 DNA reads as TGTGCCAGCAGTCCACAGGGGGCTAAAGACATTCAGTACTTC.

At least ten counts were recorded for this clonotype. V and J are TRBV28 and TRBJ1-4; D is unclear. Per germline, CDR1 MDHEN and CDR2 SYDVKM. The V end lost 3 bases, the J end lost 7 bases, and 18 bases lay between the germline ends. This CDR3 is 16 amino acids long. Here the CDR3 DNA reads TGTGCCAGCAGTTTTGGCTTGGGATTGGCGGGTGAAAAACTGTTTTTT. Translation: CASSFGLGLAGEKLFF.

This clonotype was seen more than once but under ten times. J is TRBJ1-2 and V is TRBV7-9; possible D gene TRBD1, 5 bases. This CDR3 has 13 residues. The germline V and J ends were trimmed by 1 base and 5 bases, with 8 bases remaining between them. Germline loops: CDR1 SEHNR, CDR2 FQNEAQ (reference sequence). CDR3 bases: TGTGCCAGCAGCTTAGAGGGGATGTATGGCTACACCTTC. It codes for CASSLEGMYGYTF.

The chain couples TRBV7-9 to TRBJ1-4; unclear D gene. Trimming pared 5 bases from V and 6 bases from J, leaving 13 bases between. Germline lookup yields CDR1 SEHNR and CDR2 FQNEAQ (reference sequence). CDR3 size: 14 residues. The CDR3, as DNA: TGTGCCAGCAGCCTAAGTGCCATGGATGAAAAACTGTTTTTT. This sequence encodes CASSLSAMDEKLFF. The variable domain in full, with the rest retrieved from reference TRBV7-9 and TRBJ1-4, is DTGVSQNPRHKITKRGQNVTFRCDPISEHNRLYWYRQTLGQGPEFLTYFQNEAQLEKSRLLSDRFSAERPKGSFSTLEIQRTEQGDSAMYLCASSLSAMDEKLFFGSGTQLSVL.

The rearrangement uses TRBV2 and TRBJ2-7; D perhaps matches TRBD1 (5 bases). Per germline, CDR1 SNHLY and CDR2 FYNNEI. V lost 5 bases, J lost 2 bases, and 10 bases lay in between. The CDR3 runs 13 residues. The CDR3 spells CASSYRSTYEQYF. The CDR3 DNA is TGTGCCAGCAGTTACAGGAGTACCTACGAGCAGTACTTC.

In the case of this clonotype: It may be a read error: a sequence one base away is much more abundant. The CDR3 loop reads CVSSALDNTEAFF. CDR3 coding DNA: TGTGTCAGCAGTGCTCTTGACAATACTGAAGCTTTCTTT. The V and J genes are TRBV6-1 and TRBJ1-1; no clear D gene. Germline assignment: CDR1 MNHNS and CDR2 SASEGT. This CDR3 comprises 13 residues.

The sample holds many counts of this clonotype. J is TRBJ2-7 and V is TRBV28; the match to TRBD1 covers 12 bases. The germline CDR1 and CDR2 sequences are MDHEN and SYDVKM. The CDR3 extends over 18 amino acids. V shed 3 bases, J shed 7 bases, and the junction held 16 bases outside the gene matches. The CDR3 nucleotides are TGTGCCAGCAGTTTTACGGGACAGGGGGCTCGACCTCCCCTGGAGCAGTACTTC. Amino acid sequence: CASSFTGQGARPPLEQYF.

The chain recombines TRBV12-3 or TRBV12-4 with TRBJ1-5, with TRBD1 matching over 10 bases. The CDR3 length is 18 residues. Germline trimming cut 4 bases from V and 0 bases from J; bases unmatched to any gene: 9. Here the CDR3 DNA reads TGTGCCAGCAGTTCGGGGACAGGGGTAATTTATAGCAATCAGCCCCAGCATTTT. It is translated as CASSSGTGVIYSNQPQHF.

The table lists this clonotype with a few counts. J is TRBJ1-5 and V is TRBV6-1; TRBD1 agrees at 7 bases. The CDR3 is 13 residues long. Trimming took 5 bases from V and 7 from J; bases not matched to a gene: 5. Germline V gene data show CDR1 as MNHNS and CDR2 as SASEGT. CDR3 protein: CASSLQGVQPQHF. The CDR3 coding sequence is TGTGCCAGCAGTCTCCAGGGGGTACAGCCCCAGCATTTT.

The chain carries TRBV3-1 and TRBJ2-7; 7 bases align to TRBD2. The V and J ends lost 0 bases and 3 bases, in that order; junction bases with no gene match: 8. The CDR3 runs 16 residues. Germline V gene sequence: CDR1 LGHDT, CDR2 YNNKEL (reference sequence). In DNA form, the CDR3 reads TGTGCCAGCAGCCAAGATTGGATAGCGGGTCACTACGAGCAGTACTTC. Protein sequence: CASSQDWIAGHYEQYF.